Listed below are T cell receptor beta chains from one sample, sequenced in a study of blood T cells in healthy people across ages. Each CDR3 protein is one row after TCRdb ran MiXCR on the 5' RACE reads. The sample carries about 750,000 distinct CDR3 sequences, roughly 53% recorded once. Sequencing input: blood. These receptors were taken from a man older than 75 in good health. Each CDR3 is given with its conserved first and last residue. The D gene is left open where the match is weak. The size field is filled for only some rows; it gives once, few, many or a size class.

cdr3_nt: TGTGCCAGCAGCCAAGGGGCAGGGCGCTATGGCTACACCTTC
cdr3_aa: CASSQGAGRYGYTF
d_call: .
v_call: TRBV3-1
clone_size: few
j_call: TRBJ1-2

cdr3_nt: TGTGCCAGCAGTGAAGCCTTACTAGCTTCCGGGGAGCTGTTTTTT
cdr3_aa: CASSEALLASGELFF
d_call: .
v_call: TRBV6-1
clone_size: few
j_call: TRBJ2-2

cdr3_nt: TGTGCCGGCAGCCCCGGGACAGGGAGGATGGACGAGCAGTACTTC
cdr3_aa: CAGSPGTGRMDEQYF
d_call: TRBD1
v_call: TRBV6-5
clone_size: once
j_call: TRBJ2-7

cdr3_nt: TGTGCCAGCAGTTTAGAGGTGGAATACGAGCAGTACTTC
cdr3_aa: CASSLEVEYEQYF
d_call: .
v_call: TRBV28
clone_size: few
j_call: TRBJ2-7

cdr3_nt: TGCAGTGCTAGCCAAGAGTATGGCTACACCTTC
cdr3_aa: CSASQEYGYTF
d_call: .
v_call: TRBV20-1
clone_size: few
j_call: TRBJ1-2

cdr3_nt: TGCAGTGCCATGCCATTATGGAGCTCCTACAATGAGCAGTTCTTC
cdr3_aa: CSAMPLWSSYNEQFF
d_call: .
v_call: TRBV20-1
clone_size: .
j_call: TRBJ2-1

cdr3_nt: TGTGCCAGCAGTTTTGTGCCCCTGGTGGCCAACGTCCTGACTTTC
cdr3_aa: CASSFVPLVANVLTF
d_call: .
v_call: TRBV28
clone_size: .
j_call: TRBJ2-6

cdr3_nt: TGTGCCATCAGTGGCGGGGACGGTCAGCCCCAGCATTTT
cdr3_aa: CAISGGDGQPQHF
d_call: .
v_call: TRBV10-3
clone_size: .
j_call: TRBJ1-5

cdr3_nt: TGTGCCAGCAGCTTAGTAGGGACCTCACCCTACAATGAGCAGTTCTTC
cdr3_aa: CASSLVGTSPYNEQFF
d_call: .
v_call: TRBV13
clone_size: .
j_call: TRBJ2-1

cdr3_nt: TGTGCCAGCAGCTTAGACGGACTAGCGGGAGGGCCCTCGGAAAACATTCAGTACTTC
cdr3_aa: CASSLDGLAGGPSENIQYF
d_call: TRBD2
v_call: TRBV11-2
clone_size: .
j_call: TRBJ2-4

cdr3_nt: TGTGCCAGCAGCTTAGGTGCGGGCGGGGGGGTCCCCTACGAGCAGTACTTC
cdr3_aa: CASSLGAGGGVPYEQYF
d_call: TRBD2
v_call: TRBV7-2
clone_size: .
j_call: TRBJ2-7

cdr3_nt: TGTGCCAGCCAGCCCGGCGCGGACTATGGCTACACCTTC
cdr3_aa: CASQPGADYGYTF
d_call: .
v_call: TRBV2
clone_size: few
j_call: TRBJ1-2

cdr3_nt: TGCGCCAGCAGCCAGGCCGCCCGGAATGAAAAACTGTTTTTT
cdr3_aa: CASSQAARNEKLFF
d_call: .
v_call: TRBV4-1
clone_size: few
j_call: TRBJ1-4

cdr3_nt: TGTGCCAGCAGCGTAGAAGGGGCCGACACAGATACGCAGTATTTT
cdr3_aa: CASSVEGADTDTQYF
d_call: .
v_call: TRBV9
clone_size: .
j_call: TRBJ2-3

cdr3_nt: TGTGCCAGCAGGACAGGCGGAACCTACAATGAGCAGTTCTTC
cdr3_aa: CASRTGGTYNEQFF
d_call: .
v_call: TRBV6-5
clone_size: few
j_call: TRBJ2-1

cdr3_nt: TGTGCCAGCAGCCTCCGCCCCCGATTGGGCGGCGATACGCAGTATTTT
cdr3_aa: CASSLRPRLGGDTQYF
d_call: .
v_call: TRBV6-5
clone_size: .
j_call: TRBJ2-3

cdr3_nt: TGTGCCACCAGCAGAGAGACAGGGATGTCCTACGAGCAGTACTTC
cdr3_aa: CATSRETGMSYEQYF
d_call: TRBD1
v_call: TRBV15
clone_size: .
j_call: TRBJ2-7

cdr3_nt: TGTGCCAGCAGCCCCGAGCCCGTCAGAGGAGAGACCCAGTACTTC
cdr3_aa: CASSPEPVRGETQYF
d_call: .
v_call: TRBV7-2
clone_size: few
j_call: TRBJ2-5

cdr3_nt: TGTGCCAGCAGCATCGGTCCCTTCAGGTACGCGTATTTT
cdr3_aa: CASSIGPFRYAYF
d_call: .
v_call: TRBV12-3/TRBV12-4
clone_size: .
j_call: TRBJ2-3

cdr3_nt: TGTGCCAGCAGCCGACCCACAGATACGCAGTATTTT
cdr3_aa: CASSRPTDTQYF
d_call: .
v_call: TRBV7-2
clone_size: .
j_call: TRBJ2-3

cdr3_nt: TGCAGTGCTAGGGTGGGGGAGGGTGCAACTAATGAAAAACTGTTTTTT
cdr3_aa: CSARVGEGATNEKLFF
d_call: .
v_call: TRBV20-1
clone_size: .
j_call: TRBJ1-4

cdr3_nt: TGTGCCAGCAGTCGTATAGCGGGAGGGGCGGGAAATGAGCAGTTCTTC
cdr3_aa: CASSRIAGGAGNEQFF
d_call: TRBD2
v_call: TRBV6-6
clone_size: few
j_call: TRBJ2-1

cdr3_nt: TGTGCCAGCAGCTTAAATTCAGGGTCCACAGATACGCAGTATTTT
cdr3_aa: CASSLNSGSTDTQYF
d_call: .
v_call: TRBV7-3
clone_size: few
j_call: TRBJ2-3

cdr3_nt: TGTGCCAGCAGTGAACCGGGGACGGGGAGAGGGACCCAGTACTTC
cdr3_aa: CASSEPGTGRGTQYF
d_call: .
v_call: TRBV25-1
clone_size: .
j_call: TRBJ2-5

cdr3_nt: TGTGCCAGCAGCTTAAACGGGCGCTACAATGAGCAGTTCTTC
cdr3_aa: CASSLNGRYNEQFF
d_call: .
v_call: TRBV7-3
clone_size: .
j_call: TRBJ2-1

cdr3_nt: TGCGCCAGCAGCTTGGGACTAGCGGGAGCTTTGGATGAGCAGTTCTTC
cdr3_aa: CASSLGLAGALDEQFF
d_call: TRBD2
v_call: TRBV5-1
clone_size: .
j_call: TRBJ2-1

cdr3_nt: TGTGCCAGCAGGCCTACCGGGACAGCCATCCAGCAGCAGTACTTC
cdr3_aa: CASRPTGTAIQQQYF
d_call: TRBD1
v_call: TRBV28
clone_size: few
j_call: TRBJ2-4

cdr3_nt: TGTGCCAGCAGCCTTGTCCCGGGCGAGCAGTACTTC
cdr3_aa: CASSLVPGEQYF
d_call: .
v_call: TRBV9
clone_size: few
j_call: TRBJ2-7

cdr3_nt: TGTGCCAGCAGTGAATGGGGACTCGGAGGGAATGAGCAGTTCTTC
cdr3_aa: CASSEWGLGGNEQFF
d_call: .
v_call: TRBV25-1
clone_size: few
j_call: TRBJ2-1

cdr3_nt: TGTGCCACCAGCAGAGATAAGGGAGTGGGTCAATACTACAATGAGCAGTACTTC
cdr3_aa: CATSRDKGVGQYYNEQYF
d_call: .
v_call: TRBV15
clone_size: .
j_call: TRBJ2-7